Listed here are 10 T cell receptor beta chains from one sample, sequenced in a study of Graves' ophthalmopathy and Graves' hyperthyroidism. The TCR beta CDR3 regions underwent amplification from RNA transcripts. RT-PCR was first run with HTBI primers, then multiplex PCR in a second round. One entry per CDR3 protein, called by TCRdb with MiXCR from the multiplex PCR reads. The table records some 1.1 million distinct CDR3 sequences, less than 45% of them present only once. Sequencing used peripheral blood or thyroid tissue (not recorded which). The receptors stem from an adult man with Graves' hyperthyroidism.

CDR3 sequence (DNA): TGTGCCAGCAGGGTACAGTCTATTCAGCCCCAGCATTTT. It specifies CASRVQSIQPQHF. This chain links TRBV6-1 with TRBJ1-5, with D unclear. The CDR3 runs to 13 residues. Per the germline V gene, CDR1 is MNHNS and CDR2 is SASEGT. Trimming took off 6 bases at V and 6 bases at J, with 12 bases between the two ends.

V gene TRBV4-3 combines with J gene TRBJ2-2, with 9 bases aligning to TRBD2. Germline CDR1 and CDR2: LGHNA and YSLEER. Losses at the gene ends were 0 bases for V and 5 bases for J; bases not matched to a gene: 10. The CDR3 loop spans 18 amino acids. CDR3 sequence (DNA): TGCGCCAGCAGCCAAGAAAGGCTAGCGGGGATTATTACCGGGGAGCTGTTTTTT. Its protein is CASSQERLAGIITGELFF.

In this sample, this clonotype turned up a few times. This chain connects TRBV7-2 to TRBJ2-5, with D unresolved. This CDR3 comprises 10 residues. Germline V lookup: CDR1 SGHTA, CDR2 FQGNSA. The CDR3, as DNA: TGTGCTAGAGTACAAGAGACCCAGTACTTC. Amino acid sequence: CARVQETQYF.

This clonotype was recorded at least ten times. The chain recombines TRBV29-1 with TRBJ2-7, with D possibly being TRBD2 (5 bases). This CDR3 has 11 residues. Germline-derived CDR1 and CDR2 are SQVTM and ANQGSEA. V was shortened by 5 bases and J by 2 bases, with 7 bases between the two germline ends. The CDR3 bases are TGCAGCGTTAGCGGCCCCTACGAGCAGTACTTC. Translated: CSVSGPYEQYF.

To note about this clonotype: A junction end diverges from the germline sequence, so it may reflect a read error. CDR3 coding DNA: TGTGCCAGCAGTTTATCCCTGGGCAATTCACCCCTCCACTTT. Its protein is CASSLSLGNSPLHF. The chain couples TRBV10-3 to TRBJ1-6; D remains ambiguous. The CDR3 loop spans 14 amino acids. Germline loops: CDR1 ENHRY, CDR2 SYGVKD.

The chain combines TRBV5-5 with TRBJ2-7; 8 positions match TRBD1. This CDR3 region has 15 residues. Germline trimming cut 2 bases from V and 3 bases from J; bases unmatched to any gene: 7. The germline V gene encodes CDR1 SGHKS and CDR2 YYEKEE (reference sequence). The CDR3 sequence: CASSFRTGKGYEQYF. DNA for the CDR3: TGTGCCAGCAGCTTTCGGACAGGGAAGGGCTACGAGCAGTACTTC.

The chain combines TRBV7-3 with TRBJ2-7; D may match TRBD1 or TRBD2 (8 bases each). The CDR3 is 16 amino acids. Germline CDR1 reads SGHTA; CDR2 reads FQGTGA. Trimming shortened V by 0 bases and J by 3 bases, and 15 bases separated the two germline ends. CDR3 residues: CASSLTSGTGYYEQYF. As DNA, the CDR3 is TGTGCCAGCAGCTTAACTAGCGGGACAGGATACTACGAGCAGTACTTC.

About this clonotype itself: A much larger clone differs by one base, so this may be a read error. V and J are TRBV7-8 and TRBJ1-1; 9 positions match TRBD1. The CDR3 spans 14 residues. The germline gives CDR1 SGHVS, CDR2 FQNEAQ. CDR3 DNA: TGTGCCGGCAGCTCACAGGGGGCTGGCACTGAAGCTTTCTTT. It codes for CAGSSQGAGTEAFF.

The chain uses TRBV7-6 and TRBJ1-5; D remains ambiguous. Germline CDR1 and CDR2: SGHVS and FNYEAQ. The germline V and J ends were trimmed by 11 bases and 3 bases, with 17 bases remaining between them. The CDR3 extends over 14 amino acids. The CDR3 DNA is TGTGCCCGCCCACGTTTAGCCACCAATCAGCCCCAGCATTTT. Amino acids: CARPRLATNQPQHF.

The chain uses TRBV25-1 and TRBJ2-6; possible D gene TRBD2, 5 bases. Trimming removed 7 bases from V and 0 bases from J, with 13 bases in between. The length of the CDR3 is 16 residues. The germline V gene encodes CDR1 MGHDK and CDR2 SYGVNS. The CDR3 DNA reads TGTGCCAGCACCCGACGGGGTCGCTCTGGGGCCAACGTCCTGACTTTC. Its translation: CASTRRGRSGANVLTF.